This T cell receptor (beta chain) appears in the sequencing data of a study of cytomegalovirus exposure and HLA in healthy donors. Study-wide results and caveats: A few CMV-associated chains proved CMV antigen-specific in vitro. Some V segments could not be told apart, so they were left out, TRBV6-2 and TRBV6-3 among them.

Healthy donors of bone marrow made up the group. Amplification used 60 Vbeta primers and 13 Jbeta primers. Data came from immunoSEQ multiplex PCR; TCRdb stores just in-frame clones and leaves some out. The sample holds 100,000 or so clones. To note about this clone: Its antigen is currently unknown.

This CDR3 comprises 14 residues. The V gene lost 0 bases and the J gene lost 0 bases, with 6 bases spanning the gap. Germline V gene data show CDR1 as SNHLY and CDR2 as FYNNEI. The rearrangement joins TRBV2 to TRBJ2-7; no reliable D call. The sequenced material came from PBMCs. This sequence was found in a woman in her twenties or thirties in good health and CMV-seronegative. The CDR3 DNA reads TGTGCCAGCAGTGAAGCGCCAGGCTCCTACGAGCAGTACTTC. Residues: CASSEAPGSYEQYF.